The TCR beta chain under discussion was sequenced for a study of OX40 agonist ivuxolimab in advanced cancers. Regarding the research as a whole: Ivuxolimab was a fully human IgG2 agonistic monoclonal antibody targeting the costimulatory receptor OX40 (CD134). Intravenous ivuxolimab was administered to patients every 2 weeks at six dose levels: 0.01, 0.1, 0.3, 1.5, 3 and 10 mg/kg. Of the approximately 50 patients in dose escalation, about 20 had hepatocellular carcinoma, some 15 had melanoma, 9 had renal cell carcinoma and 9 had head and neck cancer. In the dose-escalation cohort, approximately 83% of patients were male, and the mean age was around 65 years with a range of about 20 to 80. Patients were allowed to have had prior anti-PD-1, anti-PD-L1 or anti-CTLA-4 therapy, and 40% of the dose-escalation patients had been treated with checkpoint inhibitors. Partial responses were achieved by three dose-escalation patients, of whom one had hepatocellular carcinoma and two had cutaneous melanoma. The purpose of peripheral TCRbeta sequencing was to test whether ivuxolimab changed TCR sequence diversity and led to clonal T-cell expansion. The paper describes the monotherapy dose-escalation part (N of about 54 patients) of the phase I trial of ivuxolimab.

To sequence the TCRbeta CDR3 region, genomic DNA was isolated from the sorted cells. The immunoSEQ Assay was used to sequence the TCRbeta CDR3 regions. In its TCRdb copy, this immuneACCESS table keeps in-frame sequences only and misses some clones. Where compared with another copy, unresolved V genes explain less than half of these, and the others have no known cause. In all, the sample holds tens of thousands of clones, and more than 75% of those were seen once. The ten largest clones capture roughly 9.8% of the sample. The trial excluded patients who had a history of autoimmune disease or were on systemic immunosuppression. Peripheral blood for TCR sequencing was drawn from every dose cohort at baseline, at cycle 4 day 1 and at cycle 7 day 1. The samples were taken from a phase I, first-in-human, multicenter, open-label dose-escalation trial of ivuxolimab. Adults with locally advanced or metastatic head and neck squamous cell, hepatocellular, melanoma or renal cell carcinoma were enrolled in the trial. Before TCR sequencing, CD4+ and CD8+ T cells were separately sorted from peripheral blood.

Notes on this clone: The antigen it binds to is not known. No much larger clone is present one base from it, and per-base qualities are unavailable.

Results the study describes overall, beyond this receptor: Clonal expansion of both CD4+ and CD8+ blood T cells was observed from baseline to week 6 at doses 0.1 to 3.0 mg/kg. After ivuxolimab, more expanded clones were found on average in CD8+ T cells than in CD4+ T cells. In the 0.1-3.0 mg/kg groups, partial responders had among the lowest normalized peripheral clonal expansion, particularly in CD8+ T cells. Low levels of normalized T-cell clonal expansion were also seen in some patients who did not respond. The antigen specificity of the peripheral T cells that underwent clonal expansion was not determined.

The CDR3 runs 11 amino acids, cysteine and phenylalanine included. Only CDR3 DNA is held: 33 bases, read in frame from base 1. CDR1 and CDR2 are drawn from the germline V gene: MNHEY, SVGAGI. V is shortened by 7 bases, J by 4 bases, and the region joining them spans 7 bases. This sequence was found in an adult with an advanced solid tumor such as melanoma, head and neck, liver or kidney cancer. The chain is made from TRBV6-5 and TRBJ1-2; a tentative D match to TRBD1 spans 5 bases. This specimen consisted of CD4+ or CD8+ T cells sorted from blood, obtained in a trial of the OX40 agonist ivuxolimab. At the DNA level, the sequence is TGTGCCAGCACTGGGGGCTATGGCTACACCTTC. Translated, it reads CASTGGYGYTF.